These 23 T cell receptor beta chains share one sample of origin, sequenced in a study of cytomegalovirus exposure and HLA in healthy donors. PCR employed 60 Vbeta and 13 Jbeta primers. Repertoires were generated with immunoSEQ multiplex PCR, while TCRdb's copy carries only in-frame clones and drops some. The sample has roughly 160,000 clones, about 82% seen once; the top ten hold around 6.7%. The sequenced sample consisted of PBMCs. Receptors were obtained from a woman in her 30s in good health and CMV-seropositive.

The chain carries TRBV19 and TRBJ1-2, with D possibly TRBD1 on 5 matching bases. Looked up from germline, CDR1 is LNHDA and CDR2 is SQIVND (reference sequence). Trimming shortened V by 6 bases and J by 4 bases, and 12 bases separated the two germline ends. CDR3 length: 13 residues. CDR3: CASSPRVSYGYTF. In DNA form, the CDR3 reads TGTGCCAGTAGCCCCAGGGTATCCTATGGCTACACCTTC.

CDR3 sequence (DNA): TGCGCCAGCAGCTTACTAGGACCCCAGAACACTGAAGCTTTCTTT. The encoded protein is CASSLLGPQNTEAFF. This sequence joins TRBV5-1 and TRBJ1-1; D is unresolved. The CDR3 totals 15 residues. V was pared by 2 bases and J by 1 base, with 12 bases between. Germline V gene sequence: CDR1 SGHRS, CDR2 YFSETQ.

This sequence joins TRBV7-3 and TRBJ2-7, with 10 nucleotides matching TRBD2. The germline gives CDR1 SGHTA, CDR2 FQGTGA. Trimming cost V 4 bases and J 5 bases; bases outside gene matches: 5. The CDR3 loop spans 14 amino acids. CDR3 in DNA: TGTGCCAGCAGCTCCACTGGGACTAGCGACGAGCAGTACTTC. This translates into CASSSTGTSDEQYF.

The genes are TRBV27 and TRBJ2-5, with 8 positions matching TRBD2. The assigned J gene may be wrong: the sequence end matches TRBJ2-7 better. The V gene's germline CDR1 is MNHEY and CDR2 SMNVEV (reference sequence). The CDR3 loop spans 16 amino acids. CDR3: CASSSPSGGDTYEQYF. CDR3 coding DNA: TGTGCCAGCAGTTCTCCGAGCGGGGGCGACACCTACGAGCAGTACTTC.

The DNA of the CDR3 is TGTGCCAGCAGATCGCAGGGGTACGAGCAGTACTTC. Its protein is CASRSQGYEQYF. The chain is built from TRBV11-2 and TRBJ2-5; TRBD1 is a possible D gene (6 bases). The J call may be incorrect, as the DNA end agrees better with TRBJ2-7. The germline V gene has CDR1 SGHAT and CDR2 FQNNGV. CDR3 size: 12 residues.

This rearrangement joins TRBV9 to TRBJ2-3; 11 nucleotides match TRBD2. Germline values: CDR1 SGDLS, CDR2 YYNGEE. The CDR3 spans 16 residues. The ends lost 3 bases at V and 9 bases at J; junction bases unmatched: 12. The CDR3 reads CASSALAGGGGGTQYF. For the CDR3, the DNA is TGTGCCAGCAGCGCCCTAGCGGGGGGCGGGGGGGGGACGCAGTATTTT.

The J gene is TRBJ2-7, the V gene TRBV7-2, with 11 bases that match TRBD2. Trimming removed 1 base from V and 4 bases from J; junction bases left unmatched: 6. The CDR3 contains 16 residues. CDR1 SGHTA and CDR2 FQGNSA come from the germline V gene. The CDR3: CASSLGGGLADYEQYF. Here the CDR3 DNA reads TGTGCCAGCAGCTTAGGAGGGGGACTAGCGGATTACGAGCAGTACTTC.

The genes are TRBV7-2 and TRBJ2-1; 8 nucleotides agree with TRBD2. The germline V gene encodes CDR1 SGHTA and CDR2 FQGNSA. J gave up 3 bases and V 3 bases, and 7 bases lay outside the gene matches. The CDR3 sequence is 16 residues long. The CDR3 DNA follows: TGTGCCAGCAGCTTCAGCAGTAGCGGGGTCTACAATGAGCAGTTCTTC. It yields the protein CASSFSSSGVYNEQFF.

This clone was observed a handful of times. The chain combines TRBV6-5 with TRBJ1-1, with 8 bases identical to TRBD1. Germline loops: CDR1 MNHEY, CDR2 SVGAGI. The CDR3 is 14 residues long. V lost 7 bases, J lost 5 bases, and 9 bases stayed unmatched. CDR3 in amino acids: CASTIDRGGTEAFF. CDR3 sequence (DNA): TGTGCCAGCACCATAGACAGGGGAGGAACTGAAGCTTTCTTT.

This clone came up once. This chain uses TRBV27 with TRBJ2-1; tentatively, D is TRBD1 (6 bases). This CDR3 has 13 residues. Trimming shortened V by 4 bases and J by 9 bases, and 13 bases separated the two germline ends. Germline loops: CDR1 MNHEY, CDR2 SMNVEV (reference sequence). The CDR3 spells CASSSYRVGEQFF. The CDR3, as DNA: TGTGCCAGCAGTTCCTACAGGGTTGGTGAGCAGTTCTTC.

V is TRBV5-1 and J is TRBJ2-7; possible D gene TRBD1, 6 bases. V lost 0 bases, J lost 5 bases, and 12 bases lay in between. The CDR3 is 14 amino acids. Looked up from germline, CDR1 is SGHRS and CDR2 is YFSETQ. CDR3 loop: CASSLAGQLDEQYF. The CDR3 DNA sequence: TGCGCCAGCAGCTTGGCAGGACAGCTCGACGAGCAGTACTTC.

In its sample, this clone was seen once. This rearrangement joins TRBV5-4 to TRBJ2-3; 8 positions match TRBD1. V lost 2 bases and J lost 6; bases outside the gene matches: 8. CDR1 is SGHNT, CDR2 YYREEE, per germline (reference sequence). The CDR3 consists of 15 residues. In nucleotides, the CDR3 is TGTGCCAGCAGCTTTGGACAGGGAGTAACGGATACGCAGTATTTT. It yields the protein CASSFGQGVTDTQYF. The whole variable domain, remainder taken from reference TRBV5-4 and TRBJ2-3, is ETGVTQSPTHLIKTRGQQVTLRCSSQSGHNTVSWYQQALGQGPQFIFQYYREEENGRGNFPPRFSGLQFPNYSSELNVNALELDDSALYLCASSFGQGVTDTQYFGPGTRLTVL.

The V and J genes are TRBV7-9 and TRBJ1-4, with unresolved D. Deletions cut 4 bases from V and 2 bases from J, with 14 bases between. In germline, CDR1 is SEHNR, CDR2 FQNEAQ (reference sequence). CDR3 length: 16 amino acids. For the CDR3, the DNA is TGTGCCAGCAGCTCCTCGGGTGGAGCTACTAATGAAAAACTGTTTTTT. Encoded protein: CASSSSGGATNEKLFF.

The chain couples TRBV9 to TRBJ1-2; D is possibly TRBD1 (5 bases). The germline V gene has CDR1 SGDLS and CDR2 YYNGEE. The CDR3 sequence is 14 residues long. Deletions cut 3 bases from V and 2 bases from J, with 11 bases between. In nucleotides, the CDR3 is TGTGCCAGCAGCGCGTACGGGGGAAACTATGGCTACACCTTC. Translated: CASSAYGGNYGYTF.

This rearrangement joins TRBV11-3 to TRBJ2-5, with 9 positions matching TRBD1. CDR1 SGHNT and CDR2 YENEEA come from the germline V gene. There are 14 residues in the CDR3. The ends lost 5 bases at V and 4 bases at J; junction bases unmatched: 5. Here the CDR3 reads CASSPTGGVETQYF. In DNA, the CDR3 is TGTGCCAGCAGCCCGACAGGGGGTGTAGAGACCCAGTACTTC.

Here the CDR3 DNA reads TGCGCCAGCAGCTGGTCAGTAGGGAGCCTATACGAGCAGTACTTC. As protein: CASSWSVGSLYEQYF. The genes are TRBV5-1 and TRBJ2-7, with a weak D call TRBD2 (5 bases). Trimming pared 3 bases from V and 4 bases from J, leaving 17 bases between. Germline V gives CDR1 SGHRS, CDR2 YFSETQ. This CDR3 has 15 residues.

This sequence joins TRBV4-3 and TRBJ2-1; no reliable D call. CDR1 LGHNA and CDR2 YSLEER come from the germline V gene. The length of the CDR3 is 16 residues. The V end was cut by 0 bases, the J end by 1 base, with 10 bases between. CDR3 DNA sequence: TGCGCCAGCAGCCAAGATGCAGGTGGTTCCTACAATGAGCAGTTCTTC. The encoded protein is CASSQDAGGSYNEQFF.

The gene calls are TRBV6-6 and TRBJ1-4, with D possibly being TRBD1 (5 bases). The CDR3 is 14 amino acids. Germline assignment: CDR1 MNHNY and CDR2 SVGAGI (reference sequence). Trimming took 7 bases from V and 8 from J, leaving 17 bases between them. The DNA for the CDR3 is TGTGCCAGCATCACATGGGGGGGTGGGGAAAAACTGTTTTTT. Translation: CASITWGGGEKLFF.

The V call is TRBV5-6, the J call TRBJ1-3; tentatively, D is TRBD1 (6 bases). V lost 2 bases, J lost 2 bases, and 11 bases lay in between. The germline gives CDR1 SGHDT, CDR2 YYEEEE. There are 15 residues in the CDR3. CDR3 region: CASSLQGWPGNTIYF. The CDR3 DNA reads TGTGCCAGCAGCTTACAGGGTTGGCCTGGAAACACCATATATTTT. The full variable domain, completed using reference TRBV5-6 and TRBJ1-3, is DAGVTQSPTHLIKTRGQQVTLRCSPKSGHDTVSWYQQALGQGPQFIFQYYEEEERQRGNFPDRFSGHQFPNYSSELNVNALLLGDSALYLCASSLQGWPGNTIYFGEGSWLTVV.

The genes are TRBV5-1 and TRBJ2-5; 10 bases map to TRBD1. This CDR3 spans 14 amino acids. Trimming cost V 4 bases and J 5 bases; bases outside gene matches: 5. CDR1 and CDR2 from the germline V gene are SGHRS and YFSETQ. CDR3 bases: TGCGCCAGCAGCCAGGGACAGGGGCAGGAGACCCAGTACTTC. Its protein is CASSQGQGQETQYF. Together with reference TRBV5-1 and TRBJ2-5, the CDR3 gives the full variable domain: KAGVTQTPRYLIKTRGQQVTLSCSPISGHRSVSWYQQTPGQGLQFLFEYFSETQRNKGNFPGRFSGRQFSNSRSEMNVSTLELGDSALYLCASSQGQGQETQYFGPGTRLLVL.

This clone was detected a few times. Here the CDR3 reads CASSLGQGADTQYF. The CDR3, as DNA: TGTGCCAGCAGCCTTGGACAGGGGGCGGATACGCAGTATTTT. This chain uses TRBV4-2 with TRBJ2-3; TRBD1 aligns across 11 bases. Unmatched junction bases numbered 3, after V lost 4 bases and J lost 6 bases. The germline CDR1 and CDR2 sequences are LGHNA and YNFKEQ. The CDR3 loop spans 14 amino acids.

This clone was counted once. The chain combines TRBV2 with TRBJ1-5; D remains ambiguous. Per the germline V gene, CDR1 is SNHLY and CDR2 is FYNNEI. The CDR3 has 14 residues. Trimming stripped 2 bases from V and 7 bases from J, with 12 bases between. CDR3 nucleotides: TGTGCCAGCAGTGAAATTCGGGGTACACAGCCCCAGCATTTT. It translates to CASSEIRGTQPQHF.

The chain links TRBV7-2 to TRBJ1-1; 10 nucleotides match TRBD1. CDR1 is SGHTA, CDR2 FQGNSA, per germline. There are 13 residues in the CDR3. Trimming cost V 5 bases and J 7 bases; bases outside gene matches: 4. This chain's CDR3 is CASSLRTGGEAFF. CDR3 nucleotides: TGTGCCAGCAGCCTTCGGACAGGGGGTGAAGCTTTCTTT.